Included here is one T cell receptor beta chain sequence, with context. Its antigen is undetermined. PCR used 60 Vbeta primers and 13 Jbeta primers. Clones were read by immunoSEQ multiplex PCR, and TCRdb kept only the in-frame ones, dropping some. The sample yields 95,000 to 150,000 clones, around 66% seen once. The data derive from a study of cytomegalovirus exposure and HLA in healthy donors. Overall study: HLA-typed donors were the source of roughly 85 million unique TCRs held in an early data release.

Study results and caveats: It was only CMV serostatus that was available as immune exposure information. In vitro assays verified that three CMV-associated chains recognized CMV antigens specifically. Rarity characterized most TCR sequences, yet some public TCRs appeared in many donors.

The source of this sequence is a man between 18 and 29 years old in good health and CMV-seronegative. The sequencing input was PBMCs.

The CDR3 nucleotides are TGTGCCAGCAGCCTACTAAAGGCAGGGGAGCAGTACTTC. Its protein is CASSLLKAGEQYF. The chain carries TRBV4-2 and TRBJ2-7, with D maybe TRBD1 (5 bases). V dropped 4 bases and J dropped 7 bases, with 14 bases sitting between them. CDR3 length: 13 amino acids. From germline, CDR1 is LGHNA and CDR2 YNFKEQ.